The clone carrying this TCR beta chain appeared a few times. This sample is drawn from a study of T cells after yellow fever vaccination. TCRdb reprocessed the 5' RACE reads via MiXCR and lists one record per CDR3 protein. The sample shows fewer than 450,000 distinct CDR3 sequences, 11% of them seen only once. The germline CDR1 and CDR2 sequences are SGHTA and FQGNSA. This CDR3 is built from 16 residues. V was clipped by 5 bases and J by 7 bases; unmatched bases: 8. V usage is TRBV7-2 and J usage is TRBJ2-3; 14 bases line up with TRBD2. This specimen consisted of PBMCs, obtained on the day of the first yellow fever vaccination. This receptor was identified in a young man who received the YFV17D yellow fever vaccine. The CDR3: CASSPVTSGGGNTQYF. The CDR3 DNA reads TGTGCCAGCAGCCCTGTGACTAGCGGGGGGGGAAATACGCAGTATTTT.